Each of the 31 T cell receptor beta chains below was sequenced from the same sample in a study of cytomegalovirus exposure and HLA in healthy donors. PCR primers comprised 60 Vbeta and 13 Jbeta primers. Repertoires were generated with immunoSEQ multiplex PCR, while TCRdb's copy carries only in-frame clones and drops some. The sample has approximately 210,000 clones; approximately 80% are singletons. Sample: PBMCs. Every receptor here comes from a woman between 45 and 60 years old in good health and CMV-seropositive.

This chain links TRBV30 with TRBJ2-3; D unresolved. V was pared by 5 bases and J by 7 bases, with 10 bases between. CDR3 length: 11 amino acids. CDR1 is GTSNPN, CDR2 SVGIG, per germline (reference sequence). CDR3 nucleotide sequence: TGTGCCTGGGGCCCCCATAATACGCAGTATTTT. As protein: CAWGPHNTQYF.

This rearrangement joins TRBV5-1 to TRBJ1-1; 7 nucleotides line up with TRBD1. The CDR3 totals 15 residues. Trimming took 4 bases from V and 0 from J; bases not matched to a gene: 6. Germline V gene sequence: CDR1 SGHRS, CDR2 YFSETQ. CDR3 bases: TGCGCCAGCAGCCCCGGGGACAGCCTGAACACTGAAGCTTTCTTT. Protein product: CASSPGDSLNTEAFF.

The chain has TRBV4-3 and TRBJ2-2, with a possible D match to TRBD1 (6 bases). CDR1 and CDR2 (germline): LGHNA, YSLEER. V gave up 5 bases and J gave up 6 bases, with 13 bases separating them. The CDR3 extends over 14 amino acids. The CDR3 is CASSFRGSPGELFF. In nucleotides, the CDR3 is TGCGCCAGCAGCTTCAGGGGATCCCCCGGGGAGCTGTTTTTT.

The chain has TRBV5-1 and TRBJ1-4; 7 nucleotides agree with TRBD1. From germline, CDR1 is SGHRS and CDR2 YFSETQ. V shed 2 bases and J 0 bases; nucleotides not matched to a gene: 4. The CDR3 is 16 residues long. CDR3 nucleotides: TGCGCCAGCAGCTTAGGACAGGCCGCAACTAATGAAAAACTGTTTTTT. It yields the protein CASSLGQAATNEKLFF. Looking up the rest from reference TRBV5-1 and TRBJ1-4 gives the full variable domain: KAGVTQTPRYLIKTRGQQVTLSCSPISGHRSVSWYQQTPGQGLQFLFEYFSETQRNKGNFPGRFSGRQFSNSRSEMNVSTLELGDSALYLCASSLGQAATNEKLFFGSGTQLSVL.

The chain is built from TRBV19 and TRBJ1-5; TRBD1 might be the D (5 bases). Trimming cost V 4 bases and J 7 bases, with 11 bases left between them. The germline gives CDR1 LNHDA, CDR2 SQIVND (reference sequence). This CDR3 comprises 13 residues. The CDR3 DNA sequence: TGTGCCAGTAGTACCCAGGGAACCCAGCCCCAGCATTTT. It is translated as CASSTQGTQPQHF.

V and J are TRBV5-1 and TRBJ1-4; TRBD1 is a possible D gene (6 bases). The CDR3 consists of 15 residues. The ends were cut back, 3 bases at V and 3 bases at J, with 12 bases in the middle. Germline V gene sequence: CDR1 SGHRS, CDR2 YFSETQ. The CDR3 loop is CASSWGQGPNEKLFF. CDR3 sequence (DNA): TGCGCCAGCAGCTGGGGACAAGGCCCTAATGAAAAACTGTTTTTT.

This chain links TRBV5-1 with TRBJ1-1; no reliable D call. The germline V gene encodes CDR1 SGHRS and CDR2 YFSETQ. CDR3 length: 13 amino acids. Trimming took 1 base from V and 1 from J, leaving 5 bases between them. The CDR3 DNA reads as TGCGCCAGCAGCTTGTGGCCGAACACTGAAGCTTTCTTT. It is translated as CASSLWPNTEAFF. Drawing the rest from reference TRBV5-1 and TRBJ1-1, the complete variable domain is KAGVTQTPRYLIKTRGQQVTLSCSPISGHRSVSWYQQTPGQGLQFLFEYFSETQRNKGNFPGRFSGRQFSNSRSEMNVSTLELGDSALYLCASSLWPNTEAFFGQGTRLTVV.

CDR3 coding DNA: TGTGCCAGTAGTAGGATTCCGGGACAGCTTAATTCACCCCTCCACTTT. Translating gives CASSRIPGQLNSPLHF. The gene calls are TRBV19 and TRBJ1-6; 7 bases line up with TRBD1. Germline V gene data show CDR1 as LNHDA and CDR2 as SQIVND (reference sequence). Unmatched junction bases numbered 9, after V lost 4 bases and J lost 6 bases. The CDR3 is 16 residues long. The full variable domain, rest sourced from reference TRBV19 and TRBJ1-6, is DGGITQSPKYLFRKEGQNVTLSCEQNLNHDAMYWYRQDPGQGLRLIYYSQIVNDFQKGDIAEGYSVSREKKESFPLTVTSAQKNPTAFYLCASSRIPGQLNSPLHFGNGTRLTVT.

The chain couples TRBV7-9 to TRBJ1-2, with 7 nucleotides matching TRBD1. Germline assignment: CDR1 SEHNR and CDR2 FQNEAQ (reference sequence). CDR3 length: 17 amino acids. Trimming took 5 bases from V and 8 from J; bases not matched to a gene: 20. The CDR3 nucleotides are TGTGCCAGCAGCCCAAGGACAGGCGTATCCCTGGCGAAAGGCTACACCTTC. As protein: CASSPRTGVSLAKGYTF.

V is TRBV7-2 and J is TRBJ2-7; possible D gene TRBD2, 6 bases. The ends were cut back, 1 base at V and 1 base at J, with 14 bases in the middle. In germline, CDR1 is SGHTA, CDR2 FQGNSA. There are 16 residues in the CDR3. Here the CDR3 DNA reads TGTGCCAGCAGCTTAGTTGGCGGGGAAATTTCCTACGAGCAGTACTTC. It encodes CASSLVGGEISYEQYF.

This clone has only one observation. J is TRBJ1-2 and V is TRBV5-1; a possible D gene is TRBD1 (6 bases). Germline CDR1 is SGHRS and CDR2 is YFSETQ. The CDR3 has 14 amino acids. Trimming removed 5 bases at V and 6 bases at J, with 17 bases between. CDR3 sequence: CASRRPGTIDGYTF. The CDR3 nucleotides are TGCGCCAGCAGACGGCCCGGGACAATCGATGGCTACACCTTC.

This chain joins TRBV19 and TRBJ1-1; tentatively, D is TRBD1 (5 bases). CDR1 LNHDA and CDR2 SQIVND come from the germline V gene (reference sequence). The CDR3 is 15 residues long. V was trimmed by 5 bases and J by 2 bases, leaving 15 bases between them. The CDR3 DNA reads as TGTGCCAGTAGTTCGAGACAGAAACCTAACACTGAAGCTTTCTTT. Translation: CASSSRQKPNTEAFF.

V gene TRBV7-9 combines with J gene TRBJ2-7; maybe TRBD2 (6 bases). V lost 0 bases and J lost 6, with 9 bases in between. The germline gives CDR1 SEHNR, CDR2 FQNEAQ (reference sequence). This CDR3 spans 13 amino acids. CDR3 sequence: CASSLAEGGEQYF. DNA of the CDR3: TGTGCCAGCAGCTTAGCGGAGGGAGGCGAGCAGTACTTC.

V gene TRBV7-2 combines with J gene TRBJ1-2; 7 bases are a match to TRBD1. Germline CDR1 SGHTA, CDR2 FQGNSA. Losses at the gene ends were 8 bases for V and 8 bases for J; bases not matched to a gene: 17. CDR3 length: 15 residues. The CDR3 region is CASSEDRPMFGGYTF. The CDR3 coding sequence is TGTGCCAGCTCCGAGGACAGGCCCATGTTTGGGGGCTACACCTTC.

The chain joins TRBV2 to TRBJ1-5, with TRBD1 matching 9 bases. The V gene's germline CDR1 is SNHLY and CDR2 FYNNEI. CDR3 length: 15 residues. J was trimmed by 1 base and V by 4 bases; bases with no gene match: 2. CDR3 protein: CASSAGTGSNQPQHF. CDR3 nucleotides: TGTGCCAGCAGTGCCGGGACAGGGAGCAATCAGCCCCAGCATTTT.

The rearrangement uses TRBV30 and TRBJ1-2; 8 positions agree with TRBD1. The CDR3 spans 13 residues. CDR1 and CDR2 from the germline V gene are GTSNPN and SVGIG (reference sequence). V shed 3 bases, J shed 3 bases, and the junction held 3 bases outside the gene matches. The CDR3 reads CAWRGTGDYGYTF. The CDR3 DNA reads as TGTGCCTGGAGGGGGACAGGCGACTATGGCTACACCTTC.

The chain uses TRBV29-1 and TRBJ2-3; TRBD1 might be the D (6 bases). CDR3 length equals 14 residues. V lost 8 bases to trimming and J lost 4 bases, with 19 bases between them. Germline CDR1 and CDR2: SQVTM and ANQGSEA. CDR3 DNA sequence: TGCAGCATCGGAAAGGGTAACAGGGCAGATACGCAGTATTTT. Protein sequence: CSIGKGNRADTQYF.

This chain joins TRBV5-1 and TRBJ2-3; TRBD2 matches 15 bases. Germline V gives CDR1 SGHRS, CDR2 YFSETQ. V lost 3 bases and J lost 0; bases outside the gene matches: 5. The CDR3 runs to 18 residues. The CDR3 loop reads CASSSGLAGGPSTDTQYF. In DNA, the CDR3 is TGCGCCAGCAGCTCCGGACTAGCGGGGGGGCCGAGCACAGATACGCAGTATTTT.

This chain joins TRBV5-1 and TRBJ2-1; 9 nucleotides align to TRBD2. Germline V lookup: CDR1 SGHRS, CDR2 YFSETQ. This CDR3 spans 14 amino acids. V lost 0 bases and J lost 9; bases outside the gene matches: 4. The CDR3 nucleotides read TGCGCCAGCAGCTTGGCCCGACTAGCGGTTGAGCAGTTCTTC. Translating gives CASSLARLAVEQFF.

This clone was found a few times. CDR3: CASSLLSVNTEAFF. CDR3 in DNA: TGCGCCAGCAGCTTGTTGTCAGTGAACACTGAAGCTTTCTTT. The V gene is TRBV5-1, the J gene TRBJ1-1, with D unclear. Germline CDR1 and CDR2: SGHRS and YFSETQ. This CDR3 is 14 amino acids long. V was shortened by 1 base and J by 0 bases, with 7 bases between the two germline ends.

The chain has TRBV9 and TRBJ2-2; 9 bases are a match to TRBD2. V was pared by 5 bases and J by 3 bases, with 17 bases of the junction left unmatched. The length of the CDR3 is 19 residues. The germline V gene encodes CDR1 SGDLS and CDR2 YYNGEE. The CDR3 nucleotides read TGTGCCAGCAGGGCGAAATTGGCGGGGGGGCCGGGGGACACCGGGGAGCTGTTTTTT. This encodes CASRAKLAGGPGDTGELFF.

The chain employs TRBV30 and TRBJ2-7; D possibly corresponds to TRBD1 (5 bases). V was trimmed by 5 bases and J by 2 bases, leaving 10 bases between them. Germline V CDR1 and CDR2: GTSNPN, SVGIG (reference sequence). The CDR3 spans 12 residues. The CDR3 loop reads CAWSRVPYEQYF. The CDR3 DNA reads as TGTGCCTGGTCCAGGGTTCCCTACGAGCAGTACTTC.

The rearrangement links TRBV5-6 to TRBJ2-5; D uncertain. This CDR3 comprises 14 residues. CDR1 is SGHDT, CDR2 YYEEEE, per germline. The V and J ends lost 2 bases and 3 bases respectively, with 11 bases between them. CDR3 loop: CASSFRTTKETQYF. The DNA of the CDR3 is TGTGCCAGCAGCTTTAGAACTACAAAAGAGACCCAGTACTTC.

This chain uses TRBV28 with TRBJ2-5; D is uncertain. Deletions cut 6 bases from V and 1 base from J, with 6 bases between. CDR3 size: 12 residues. The V gene's germline CDR1 is MDHEN and CDR2 SYDVKM. CDR3 coding DNA: TGTGCCAGCAGGGCTAGCCAAGAGACCCAGTACTTC. It yields the protein CASRASQETQYF.

The rearrangement uses TRBV19 and TRBJ2-7, with D perhaps matching TRBD2 (5 bases). In germline, CDR1 is LNHDA, CDR2 SQIVND (reference sequence). The CDR3 consists of 15 residues. Trimming left V 5 bases short and J 0 bases short, with 14 bases between. The CDR3 is CASSLGSSFSYEQYF. In DNA form, the CDR3 reads TGTGCCAGTAGTTTAGGGTCTAGCTTCTCCTACGAGCAGTACTTC. Full variable domain (remainder filled in from reference TRBV19 and TRBJ2-7): DGGITQSPKYLFRKEGQNVTLSCEQNLNHDAMYWYRQDPGQGLRLIYYSQIVNDFQKGDIAEGYSVSREKKESFPLTVTSAQKNPTAFYLCASSLGSSFSYEQYFGPGTRLTVT.

The rearrangement links TRBV7-2 to TRBJ2-1, with 9 bases lining up with TRBD1. CDR3 length: 14 amino acids. The V gene end was trimmed by 4 bases and the J gene end by 6 bases; junction bases not matched to a gene: 4. The germline CDR1 and CDR2 sequences are SGHTA and FQGNSA. CDR3 in DNA: TGTGCCAGCAGCTCGGACAGGGGTTCCAATGAGCAGTTCTTC. This gives the protein CASSSDRGSNEQFF.

This chain connects TRBV6-1 to TRBJ2-1; the match to TRBD1 covers 8 bases. Germline V lookup: CDR1 MNHNS, CDR2 SASEGT. The CDR3 length is 15 residues. J gave up 4 bases and V 2 bases, and 4 bases lay outside the gene matches. The CDR3 protein is CASSEWTGNYNEQFF. The DNA of the CDR3 is TGTGCCAGCAGTGAATGGACAGGGAATTACAATGAGCAGTTCTTC.

A remark on this clone: Germline and junction disagree at one end, which may indicate a read error. This sequence joins TRBV6-5 and TRBJ1-2; 9 positions agree with TRBD1. Per germline, CDR1 MNHEY and CDR2 SVGAGI. The CDR3 has 13 residues. The CDR3 region is CASSVVEGQGIHF. CDR3 in DNA: TGTGCCAGCAGTGTGGTGGAGGGACAGGGCATTCACTTC.

The V and J genes are TRBV18 and TRBJ1-2; 8 positions match TRBD1. The junction had 5 bases not matched to a gene; V was cut back by 3 bases and J by 8 bases. This CDR3 comprises 13 residues. Per the germline V gene, CDR1 is KGHSH and CDR2 is LQKENI. The CDR3 region is CASSPDRAGGYTF. The CDR3 DNA reads TGTGCCAGCTCACCGGACAGGGCGGGAGGCTACACCTTC.

The V and J genes are TRBV30 and TRBJ2-5, with D tentatively TRBD2 (7 bases). Germline V lookup: CDR1 GTSNPN, CDR2 SVGIG (reference sequence). V gave up 0 bases and J gave up 5 bases, with 22 bases separating them. CDR3 length: 17 residues. The CDR3 is CAWSVFVGGQKGETQYF. DNA for the CDR3: TGTGCCTGGAGTGTTTTTGTGGGGGGGCAGAAGGGGGAGACCCAGTACTTC.

V and J are TRBV6-5 and TRBJ2-7, with a weak D call TRBD1 (5 bases). Germline values: CDR1 MNHEY, CDR2 SVGAGI. This CDR3 comprises 15 residues. V lost 0 bases to trimming and J lost 1 base, with 10 bases between them. The CDR3 protein is CASSYSNGASYEQYF. The CDR3 bases are TGTGCCAGCAGTTACTCGAATGGGGCTTCCTACGAGCAGTACTTC.